The 16 T cell receptor beta chains below come from one sample, sequenced in a study of shared clonotypes between healthy human individuals (dated by TCRdb to 2020 to 2021). The library came from the immunoSEQ multiplex PCR assay. Held by TCRdb, this immuneACCESS table contains in-frame sequences only and omits some clones. Under half of the omission traces to an unresolved V gene where checked; the cause of the rest is unknown. The table for this sample lists approximately 810,000 clones; around 92% of them were counted only once. Approximately 25% of the sample is taken by the ten largest. CD8 naive samples consisted of CD45RO-negative cells that were positively selected for CCR7, yielding a CD45RA+CCR7+ population without TemRA cells. The sequenced sample consisted of naive CD8+ T cells sorted from blood. Interpreted using the paper, the cell subset or site label stands for: CD45RA+CCR7+. These receptors were obtained from a man aged 30-40 years in good health.

This clone occurred once. The chain carries TRBV7-3 and TRBJ1-5; TRBD1 aligns across 8 bases. From germline, CDR1 is SGHTA and CDR2 FQGTGA. Trimming took 4 bases from V and 2 from J; bases not matched to a gene: 19. The CDR3 length is 20 residues. The CDR3 DNA reads TGTGCCAGCAGCTCCGGGCACCCGGGACAGGATATCTGGGGCAATCAGCCCCAGCATTTT. This translates into CASSSGHPGQDIWGNQPQHF.

The V call is TRBV10-1, the J call TRBJ2-2; D gene unclear. Trimming took off 3 bases at V and 1 base at J, with 6 bases between the two ends. Germline CDR1 and CDR2: WNHNN and SYGVQD (reference sequence). This CDR3 is 14 amino acids long. The CDR3 bases are TGCGCCAGCAGTGAAAAGGTGAACACCGGGGAGCTGTTTTTT. The encoded protein is CASSEKVNTGELFF.

The genes are TRBV6-1 and TRBJ2-7; TRBD1 matches 8 bases. The J segment lost 1 base and the V segment lost 10 bases, leaving 12 bases of the junction unmatched. The CDR3 covers 15 residues. CDR1 MNHNS and CDR2 SASEGT come from the germline V gene. The CDR3 DNA reads TGTGCCACCCGGATAGTTGGGACAGGTTCCTACGAGCAGTACTTC. It codes for CATRIVGTGSYEQYF.

The V gene is TRBV11-2, the J gene TRBJ2-5, with 11 bases lining up with TRBD2. Germline V lookup: CDR1 SGHAT, CDR2 FQNNGV. V dropped 2 bases and J dropped 1; count of bases not matched to a gene: 0. The CDR3 contains 15 residues. CDR3: CASSLTSGSQETQYF. The CDR3 DNA reads as TGTGCCAGCAGCTTAACTAGCGGGAGCCAAGAGACCCAGTACTTC.

A word on this clone: This same CDR3 is encoded by further DNA sequences in the sample. The chain employs TRBV5-1 and TRBJ2-2, with 7 bases that match TRBD1. This CDR3 has 14 residues. J gave up 6 bases and V 0 bases, and 2 bases lay outside the gene matches. From germline, CDR1 is SGHRS and CDR2 YFSETQ. The CDR3 DNA follows: TGCGCCAGCAGCTTGGAGGGGGCAGCCGGGGAGCTGTTTTTT. This encodes CASSLEGAAGELFF. Filled out from reference TRBV5-1 and TRBJ2-2, the complete variable domain reads KAGVTQTPRYLIKTRGQQVTLSCSPISGHRSVSWYQQTPGQGLQFLFEYFSETQRNKGNFPGRFSGRQFSNSRSEMNVSTLELGDSALYLCASSLEGAAGELFFGEGSRLTVL.

The chain is built from TRBV28 and TRBJ1-5, with D uncertain. CDR1 and CDR2 from the germline V gene are MDHEN and SYDVKM. V lost 6 bases to trimming and J lost 4 bases, with 7 bases between them. CDR3 length equals 12 residues. CDR3 nucleotides: TGTGCCAGCAGCGACATGAATCAGCCCCAGCATTTT. It translates to CASSDMNQPQHF.

The genes are TRBV11-3 and TRBJ2-7, with unresolved D. The CDR3 runs to 13 residues. Germline CDR1 reads SGHNT; CDR2 reads YENEEA. Trimming shortened V by 2 bases and J by 3 bases, and 8 bases separated the two germline ends. The CDR3 DNA is TGTGCCAGCAGCTTAAGGCGTGGCTACGAGCAGTACTTC. Its protein product is CASSLRRGYEQYF.

V is TRBV6-6 and J is TRBJ1-1, with a weak D call TRBD1 (5 bases). Trimming left V 0 bases short and J 2 bases short, with 7 bases between. From germline, CDR1 is MNHNY and CDR2 SVGAGI (reference sequence). This CDR3 region has 14 residues. The CDR3: CASSYSDSNTEAFF. DNA of the CDR3: TGTGCCAGCAGTTACTCCGACAGTAACACTGAAGCTTTCTTT.

The rearrangement uses TRBV7-9 and TRBJ2-1, with 8 bases identical to TRBD2. This CDR3 region has 17 residues. The germline gives CDR1 SEHNR, CDR2 FQNEAQ (reference sequence). V was clipped by 2 bases and J by 7 bases; unmatched bases: 13. DNA of the CDR3: TGTGCCAGCAGCTTATTCGGTGGGGAGCGGGAGTGGAATGAGCAGTTCTTC. It codes for CASSLFGGEREWNEQFF.

The gene calls are TRBV27 and TRBJ1-1; D is uncertain. The CDR3 spans 13 residues. V was pared by 6 bases and J by 6 bases, with 14 bases between. Germline V gene data show CDR1 as MNHEY and CDR2 as SMNVEV (reference sequence). CDR3 DNA sequence: TGTGCCAGCAGGGGAGGACCATACTCTGAAGCTTTCTTT. Translating gives CASRGGPYSEAFF.

The chain couples TRBV7-2 to TRBJ1-5; 9 bases match TRBD1. Losses at the gene ends were 5 bases for V and 3 bases for J; bases not matched to a gene: 8. Germline loops: CDR1 SGHTA, CDR2 FQGNSA. The CDR3 has 16 amino acids. CDR3 residues: CASSRPGQGINQPQHF. The CDR3 DNA reads TGTGCCAGCAGCAGGCCGGGACAGGGCATCAATCAGCCCCAGCATTTT.

The chain links TRBV11-3 to TRBJ2-3; D tentatively fits TRBD1 or TRBD2 (5 bases each). V lost 3 bases and J lost 1, with 8 bases in between. The CDR3 length is 14 residues. Germline V CDR1 and CDR2: SGHNT, YENEEA. CDR3 DNA: TGTGCCAGCAGCTTTGGGACCGGCACAGATACGCAGTATTTT. This codes for CASSFGTGTDTQYF. Variable domain in full (rest from reference TRBV11-3 and TRBJ2-3): EAGVVQSPRYKIIEKKQPVAFWCNPISGHNTLYWYLQNLGQGPELLIRYENEEAVDDSQLPKDRFSAERLKGVDSTLKIQPAELGDSAVYLCASSFGTGTDTQYFGPGTRLTVL.

The chain carries TRBV7-2 and TRBJ1-2; D may be TRBD1 (5 bases). V was pared by 0 bases and J by 2 bases, with 7 bases between. CDR3 length: 14 residues. Germline V gives CDR1 SGHTA, CDR2 FQGNSA. The CDR3 region has the DNA TGTGCCAGCAGCTTAGCAGGGGTGAACTATGGCTACACCTTC. This encodes CASSLAGVNYGYTF.

Only a few counts were recorded for this clone. The V call is TRBV7-3, the J call TRBJ2-1; 10 bases are a match to TRBD1. V trimming: 5 bases; J trimming: 2 bases; junction bases outside the gene matches: 6. The CDR3 is made up of 16 amino acids. CDR1 is SGHTA, CDR2 FQGTGA, per germline. The DNA for the CDR3 is TGTGCCAGCAGCCCGACGACAGGGGGCGCCTACAATGAGCAGTTCTTC. Translated: CASSPTTGGAYNEQFF. Full variable domain (rest looked up from reference TRBV7-3 and TRBJ2-1): GAGVSQTPSNKVTEKGKYVELRCDPISGHTALYWYRQSLGQGPEFLIYFQGTGAADDSGLPNDRFFAVRPEGSVSTLKIQRTERGDSAVYLCASSPTTGGAYNEQFFGPGTRLTVL.

In nucleotides, the CDR3 is TGCGCCAGCAGCCAAGGGTCCCCCTATGGCTACACCTTC. Translating it yields CASSQGSPYGYTF. The chain employs TRBV4-1 and TRBJ1-2; D call uncertain. Trimming took 1 base from V and 4 from J, leaving 7 bases between them. Germline V gene sequence: CDR1 MGHRA, CDR2 YSYEKL. CDR3 length equals 13 residues.

The J gene is TRBJ1-1, the V gene TRBV27, with D possibly matching TRBD1 (6 bases). This CDR3 contains 15 residues. The V gene's germline CDR1 is MNHEY and CDR2 SMNVEV (reference sequence). Deletions cut 6 bases from V and 4 bases from J, with 18 bases between. The CDR3 sequence: CASRNRREGGTEAFF. The CDR3 DNA reads as TGTGCCAGCAGGAACAGACGGGAAGGGGGCACTGAAGCTTTCTTT.